Listed here are 28 T cell receptor beta chains from one sample, sequenced in a study of esophageal squamous cell carcinoma under preoperative chemotherapy. The time point: after preoperative PTX-NDP chemotherapy. TCRdb analysed the PCR reads with MiXCR anew, one entry per CDR3 protein. The sample holds fewer than 20,000 distinct CDR3 sequences, about 43% seen once. Sampling was done from a patient given preoperative chemotherapy. Receptors were obtained from a human donor with esophageal squamous cell carcinoma. The donor label of this sample is uncertain.

Many counts were recorded for this clonotype. A much larger clone lies one base from this, so it may be a read error. The chain recombines TRBV7-2 with TRBJ2-1, with D possibly TRBD2 on 6 matching bases. The CDR3 totals 19 residues. Per germline, CDR1 SGHTA and CDR2 FQGNSA. V shed 5 bases and J shed 13 bases, with 36 bases lying between them. The CDR3 nucleotides read TGTGCCAGCAGCCAAGTCAGTCGCGGGGCCAAACTAGCCAAAAACATTCAGTTCTTC. Its translation is CASSQVSRGAKLAKNIQFF.

A single count supports this clonotype. A read error may account for a junction end that differs from germline. Here the CDR3 DNA reads TGCGCCAGCAACTGGGGGGGGAAGGCCAAAGATACGCAGTATTTC. Protein sequence: CASNWGGKAKDTQYF. The gene calls are TRBV10-1 and TRBJ2-3; 7 bases align to TRBD2. This CDR3 contains 15 residues. Per germline, CDR1 WNHNN and CDR2 SYGVQD (reference sequence).

This clonotype was detected many times. The rearrangement links TRBV7-2 to TRBJ2-1; D is undetermined. Trimming took off 2 bases at V and 10 bases at J, with 6 bases between the two ends. The CDR3 extends over 11 amino acids. Germline V gene data show CDR1 as SGHTA and CDR2 as FQGNSA. The CDR3 loop reads CASSLRREQFF. The CDR3 DNA reads TGTGCCAGCAGCTTAAGGCGGGAGCAGTTCTTC. The whole variable domain, filled in from reference TRBV7-2 and TRBJ2-1, reads GAGVSQSPSNKVTEKGKDVELRCDPISGHTALYWYRQSLGQGLEFLIYFQGNSAPDKSGLPSDRFSAERTGGSVSTLTIQRTQQEDSAVYLCASSLRREQFFGPGTRLTVL.

This clonotype appeared a few times. The chain employs TRBV5-6 and TRBJ2-1, with 15 bases matching TRBD2. The J call is uncertain, as TRBJ2-5 better fits the DNA end. The CDR3 totals 18 residues. Germline loops: CDR1 SGHDT, CDR2 YYEEEE. This chain's CDR3 is CASSSGGLAGGDQETQYF. CDR3 coding DNA: TGTGCCAGCAGCTCGGGGGGACTAGCGGGAGGAGACCAAGAGACCCAGTACTTC.

This clonotype is termed medium-sized (0.01 to 0.1%). The chain has TRBV12-3 or TRBV12-4 and TRBJ2-1; 11 bases agree with TRBD2. V lost 6 bases and J lost 5; bases outside the gene matches: 6. The CDR3 is made up of 15 amino acids. This chain's CDR3 is CASSERLAGNNEQFF. CDR3 coding DNA: TGTGCCAGCAGCGAAAGACTAGCGGGGAACAATGAGCAGTTCTTC.

This clonotype was picked up one time. The rearrangement uses TRBV6-5 and TRBJ2-1, with 8 positions matching TRBD2. Germline V gene lookup returns CDR1 MNHEY and CDR2 SVGAGI. V gave up 4 bases and J gave up 1 base; unmatched junction bases: 6. CDR3 length: 16 amino acids. The CDR3 nucleotides are TGTGCCAGCAGTTCCCAACGGGAGGGTTCCTACAATGAGCAGTTCTTC. Translated, it gives CASSSQREGSYNEQFF.

V is TRBV7-8 and J is TRBJ2-5, with 9 bases fitting TRBD1. The DNA matches TRBJ2-7 better at its end, which makes the J call doubtful. Germline loops: CDR1 SGHVS, CDR2 FQNEAQ. The CDR3 consists of 15 residues. CDR3: CASSLMLGQGIEQYF. CDR3 sequence (DNA): TGTGCCAGCAGCTTAATGCTAGGACAGGGGATCGAGCAGTACTTC.

This clonotype has a single count. The junction departs from the called germline gene at one end, perhaps through a read error. The CDR3 DNA sequence: TGTGGCCGCGCCTCGGGGGGGGGACCCAGAAATACGCAGTATTTC. It encodes CGRASGGGPRNTQYF. The rearrangement joins TRBV5-8 to TRBJ2-3, with 8 bases aligning to TRBD2. Germline V gives CDR1 SGHTS, CDR2 YDEGEE. CDR3 length equals 15 residues. Variable domain in full (rest from reference TRBV5-8 and TRBJ2-3): EAGVTQSPTHLIKTRGQQATLRCSPISGHTSVYWYQQALGLGLQFLLWYDEGEERNRGNFPPRFSGRQFPNYSSELNVNALELEDSALYLCGRASGGGPRNTQYFGPGTRLTVL.

The sample holds many counts of this clonotype. This sequence joins TRBV10-3 and TRBJ2-3; D is unresolved. This CDR3 has 13 amino acids. The germline CDR1 and CDR2 sequences are ENHRY and SYGVKD. Deletions cut 6 bases from V and 2 bases from J, with 9 bases between. The CDR3: CAIRPYTTDTQYF. The CDR3 bases are TGTGCCATCAGGCCCTATACCACAGATACGCAGTATTTT.

The chain links TRBV6-1 to TRBJ2-3; 12 bases fit TRBD2. With 6 bases clipped from V and 1 base from J, the junction kept 2 bases outside the gene matches. The CDR3 totals 15 residues. Germline V gene data show CDR1 as MNHNS and CDR2 as SASEGT. The CDR3 bases are TGTGCCAGCAGCGGACTAGCGGGGCGCACAGATACGCAGTATTTT. Encoded protein: CASSGLAGRTDTQYF.

V gene TRBV7-2 combines with J gene TRBJ2-4, with D maybe TRBD2 (5 bases). Germline assignment: CDR1 SGHTA and CDR2 FQGNSA. There are 15 residues in the CDR3. Trimming took 5 bases from V and 12 from J, leaving 23 bases between them. As DNA, the CDR3 is TGTGCCAGCAGCCTCCGCGGGTGTGACCAAGACACTCAGTACTTC. Amino acids: CASSLRGCDQDTQYF.

The sample holds a few counts of this clonotype. The chain combines TRBV6-1 with TRBJ1-4; 7 positions match TRBD1. The ends lost 7 bases at V and 8 bases at J; junction bases unmatched: 13. The V gene's germline CDR1 is MNHNS and CDR2 SASEGT. The length of the CDR3 is 15 residues. CDR3 residues: CASKDRFALQEKLFF. For the CDR3, the DNA is TGTGCCAGCAAGGACAGGTTCGCTCTTCAAGAAAAACTGTTTTTT.

The rearrangement joins TRBV7-3 to TRBJ2-7; D may correspond to TRBD1 or TRBD2 (5 bases each). Trimming stripped 5 bases from V and 2 bases from J, with 13 bases between. The germline gives CDR1 SGHTA, CDR2 FQGTGA. CDR3 length equals 14 residues. CDR3 sequence (DNA): TGTGCCAGCAGCGAGGGACCTTCTACCTACGAGCAGTACTTC. This sequence encodes CASSEGPSTYEQYF.

The gene calls are TRBV7-3 and TRBJ2-3, with D tentatively TRBD2 (5 bases). V gave up 3 bases and J gave up 12 bases, with 19 bases separating them. The length of the CDR3 is 14 residues. Germline values: CDR1 SGHTA, CDR2 FQGTGA. The CDR3 coding sequence is TGTGCCAGCAGCTTGGGAATTGGAGGAGATATTCAGTATTTT. The encoded protein is CASSLGIGGDIQYF.

A word on this clonotype: At one boundary the junction diverges from the germline segment, which might be a read error. V and J are TRBV12-3 or TRBV12-4 and TRBJ1-2; 8 bases match TRBD1. The CDR3 runs 20 residues. The CDR3 nucleotides read TGTGCCAGCAGTCCTGGGGACAGGCCTAATTTCCGTAATGAACCCGCTGACTACTCCTTC. Its translation: CASSPGDRPNFRNEPADYSF.

This clonotype was seen a single time. An end of the junction does not agree with germline; a read error may underlie this. V and J are TRBV7-8 and TRBJ2-5; perhaps D is TRBD1 or TRBD2 (5 bases each). The germline CDR1 and CDR2 sequences are SGHVS and FQNEAQ. The CDR3 contains 14 residues. The CDR3 sequence is CAGRGRSNEDTQYF. The CDR3 coding sequence is TGTGCGGGGCGCGGGCGGAGTAACGAAGATACCCAGTACTTC. Full variable domain (remainder filled in from reference TRBV7-8 and TRBJ2-5): GAGVSQSPRYKVAKRGQDVALRCDPISGHVSLFWYQQALGQGPEFLTYFQNEAQLDKSGLPSDRFFAERPEGSVSTLKIQRTQQEDSAVYLCAGRGRSNEDTQYFGPGTRLLVL.

On this clonotype: The germline gene is not matched at one end of the junction; a read error may be the cause. V gene TRBV7-9 combines with J gene TRBJ2-5; TRBD2 aligns across 8 bases. The end of the DNA is better explained by TRBJ2-3, so the J call may be wrong. CDR1 and CDR2 (germline): SEHNR, FQNEAQ (reference sequence). This CDR3 contains 14 residues. CDR3 sequence: CAGSGGSAQDTQYF. The CDR3 region has the DNA TGTGCGGGCAGCGGGGGCAGTGCCCAAGATACCCAGTATTTT.

V gene TRBV7-2 combines with J gene TRBJ2-2, with 11 positions matching TRBD2. The CDR3 consists of 14 residues. J was trimmed by 8 bases and V by 3 bases; bases with no gene match: 2. CDR1 is SGHTA and CDR2 is FQGNSA in the germline V gene. The CDR3 region is CASSFSGRGGELFF. CDR3 DNA: TGTGCCAGCAGCTTTAGCGGGAGGGGTGGGGAGCTGTTTTTT.

This clonotype has just a few counts. The V call is TRBV7-3, the J call TRBJ1-5; possibly TRBD1 for D (5 bases). Trimming took 11 bases from V and 0 from J, leaving 20 bases between them. The CDR3 has 16 residues. Germline V CDR1 and CDR2: SGHTA, FQGTGA. The CDR3 DNA sequence: TGTGCCCCCCGCTCGCGGGGGAGTTATAGCAATCAGCCCCAGCATTTT. Amino acid sequence: CAPRSRGSYSNQPQHF.

This chain uses TRBV7-3 with TRBJ2-3; 11 bases fit TRBD2. CDR3 size: 15 residues. V shed 5 bases, J shed 5 bases, and the junction held 6 bases outside the gene matches. Germline V lookup: CDR1 SGHTA, CDR2 FQGTGA. The CDR3 loop reads CASSGIAGGGDTQYF. The CDR3 nucleotides are TGTGCCAGCAGCGGCATAGCGGGGGGGGGAGATACGCAGTATTTT.

Details on this clonotype: The junction differs from germline at one of its ends, possibly a read error. The chain uses TRBV7-2 and TRBJ2-3, with D unresolved. This CDR3 is 11 amino acids long. Looked up from germline, CDR1 is SGHTA and CDR2 is FQGNSA. CDR3 amino acids: CARSATNIQYF. The CDR3 region has the DNA TGTGCGCGCAGCGCCACAAACATTCAGTATTTC.

With respect to this clonotype: One junction end disagrees with the germline gene, perhaps due to a read error. The rearrangement joins TRBV7-2 to TRBJ2-1; D tentatively reads TRBD1 or TRBD2 (5 bases each). The germline CDR1 and CDR2 sequences are SGHTA and FQGNSA. The CDR3 is made up of 14 amino acids. The CDR3 region has the DNA TGTGCCGGCAGCCTAATCGGGACGCAAGAGACCCAGTTCTTC. Its protein product is CAGSLIGTQETQFF.

This chain uses TRBV7-3 with TRBJ2-3, with TRBD1 as a possible D gene (6 bases). The better agreement between TRBJ2-7 and the DNA end casts doubt on the J call. Germline CDR1 reads SGHTA; CDR2 reads FQGTGA. The length of the CDR3 is 13 residues. The CDR3 is CASSLQGGNTQYF. CDR3 bases: TGTGCCAGCAGCTTACAAGGGGGAAATACGCAGTACTTC.

This clonotype was seen once. The rearrangement uses TRBV7-8 and TRBJ2-5; 9 nucleotides align to TRBD1. The J call may be wrong; the DNA end is better matched by TRBJ2-1. CDR3 length equals 16 residues. In germline, CDR1 is SGHVS, CDR2 FQNEAQ. The chain's CDR3 is CASSALHRGLDYEQFF. CDR3 nucleotide sequence: TGTGCCAGCAGCGCCCTCCACAGGGGGCTTGACTACGAGCAGTTCTTC.

The rearrangement uses TRBV7-2 and TRBJ2-5; tentatively, D is TRBD1 (5 bases). The end of the DNA is better explained by TRBJ2-7, so the J call may be wrong. The CDR3 consists of 13 residues. Germline values: CDR1 SGHTA, CDR2 FQGNSA. CDR3 nucleotides: TGTGCCAGCAGCTTACAGGGCCCCTACGAGCAGTACTTC. This codes for CASSLQGPYEQYF.

This rearrangement joins TRBV6-1 to TRBJ2-1; 11 bases match TRBD2. The CDR3 loop spans 20 amino acids. The J segment lost 3 bases and the V segment lost 5 bases, leaving 18 bases of the junction unmatched. The germline CDR1 and CDR2 sequences are MNHNS and SASEGT. CDR3 sequence: CASSPRGSGRAVDHYNEQFF. CDR3 DNA: TGTGCCAGCAGTCCCCGGGGTAGCGGGAGGGCCGTCGACCACTACAATGAGCAGTTCTTC.

CDR3 amino acids: CASSENPGGTSTDTQYF. The CDR3 DNA sequence: TGTGCCAGCAGTGAAAACCCCGGAGGAACTAGCACAGATACGCAGTATTTT. This chain joins TRBV6-1 and TRBJ2-3, with D perhaps matching TRBD2 (5 bases). In germline, CDR1 is MNHNS, CDR2 SASEGT. The CDR3 spans 17 residues. The germline V and J ends were trimmed by 2 bases and 0 bases, with 15 bases remaining between them.

Worth noting for this clonotype: An end of the junction differs from the germline gene, which may be a read error. This sequence joins TRBV6-1 and TRBJ2-1; 9 bases align to TRBD1. Germline CDR1 reads MNHNS; CDR2 reads SASEGT. The CDR3 runs to 16 residues. This CDR3 is CASSVGQGTFYIEQFF. In DNA form, the CDR3 reads TGTGCCAGCAGTGTGGGACAGGGTACTTTTTACATTGAGCAGTTCTTC.